The 21 T cell receptor beta chains presented below share a single source sample, sequenced in a study of blood T cell repertoires in COVID-19. TCRdb's copy holds only in-frame clones and misses some; the assay was immunoSEQ multiplex PCR. The sample records 100,000 or so clones, over 65% being singletons. Material: peripheral blood. The receptors here all came from a human donor in a cohort sampled during active COVID-19.

The chain carries TRBV18 and TRBJ1-1; 11 nucleotides match TRBD1. Germline V CDR1 and CDR2: KGHSH, LQKENI. The CDR3 spans 13 residues. V shed 6 bases, J shed 4 bases, and the junction held 1 base outside the gene matches. The CDR3 protein is CASSGTGGTEAFF. CDR3 DNA sequence: TGTGCCAGCTCCGGGACAGGGGGCACTGAAGCTTTCTTT.

This clone was counted once. The J gene is TRBJ2-3, the V gene TRBV7-2; D is uncertain. Germline V gene lookup returns CDR1 SGHTA and CDR2 FQGNSA. This CDR3 spans 15 amino acids. Trimming left V 3 bases short and J 0 bases short, with 10 bases between. CDR3 nucleotide sequence: TGTGCCAGCAGCTTTCTCGGAGCTAGCACAGATACGCAGTATTTT. This gives the protein CASSFLGASTDTQYF.

The V and J genes are TRBV21-1 and TRBJ2-7; the D segment call TRBD1 is taken from the table without a DNA check. TRBV21-1 is reported as a pseudogene. The CDR3 runs 16 residues. The CDR3 region has the DNA TGTGCCAGCACCCTAAATCTCACAGAACTCCTCTACGAGCAGTACTTC. This encodes CASTLNLTELLYEQYF.

CDR3 in DNA: TGTGCCAGCAGGACTAGCTTCAAGGCCGGGGAGCTGTTTTTT. The encoded protein is CASRTSFKAGELFF. The chain carries TRBV6-5 and TRBJ2-2, with 7 bases fitting TRBD2. Germline CDR1 MNHEY, CDR2 SVGAGI. The CDR3 covers 14 residues. Trimming took 6 bases from V and 6 from J; bases not matched to a gene: 7.

This sequence joins TRBV15 and TRBJ2-1; 14 nucleotides agree with TRBD2. CDR3 length: 17 residues. Trimming took 0 bases from V and 7 from J; bases not matched to a gene: 5. CDR1 is LNHNV and CDR2 is YYDKDF in the germline V gene (reference sequence). The CDR3 reads CATSRDGGLAGVNEQFF. CDR3 nucleotide sequence: TGTGCCACCAGCAGAGATGGGGGACTAGCGGGAGTAAATGAGCAGTTCTTC.

The V call is TRBV5-1, the J call TRBJ2-1; 7 bases are a match to TRBD2. From germline, CDR1 is SGHRS and CDR2 YFSETQ. The length of the CDR3 is 16 residues. Trimming at V came to 2 bases and at J to 4 bases, leaving 9 bases not matched to a gene. The CDR3 reads CASSLVSSGNYNEQFF. The CDR3, as DNA: TGCGCCAGCAGCTTAGTATCGAGCGGGAATTACAATGAGCAGTTCTTC.

The chain uses TRBV15 and TRBJ2-3; D gene ambiguous. Germline V lookup: CDR1 LNHNV, CDR2 YYDKDF (reference sequence). CDR3 size: 14 residues. V was pared by 6 bases and J by 4 bases, with 14 bases between. The CDR3: CATSKEQNPDTQYF. For the CDR3, the DNA is TGTGCCACCAGTAAGGAGCAAAACCCAGATACGCAGTATTTT.

The chain joins TRBV15 to TRBJ1-2; 7 nucleotides match TRBD1. The CDR3 runs to 15 residues. V gave up 0 bases and J gave up 6 bases; unmatched junction bases: 7. Germline V gene sequence: CDR1 LNHNV, CDR2 YYDKDF (reference sequence). CDR3 nucleotides: TGTGCCACCAGCAGAGATAAGGGGGCGTCGAATGGCTACACCTTC. Protein product: CATSRDKGASNGYTF.

This chain joins TRBV6-6 and TRBJ2-2; D perhaps matches TRBD2 (6 bases). V gave up 6 bases and J gave up 7 bases, with 15 bases separating them. Germline CDR1 MNHNY, CDR2 SVGAGI (reference sequence). This CDR3 spans 14 amino acids. DNA for the CDR3: TGTGCCAGCAGAAGACTAGGGTTGGACGGGGAGCTGTTTTTT. It yields the protein CASRRLGLDGELFF.

The rearrangement links TRBV7-2 to TRBJ2-1; the D is unclear. The CDR3 totals 14 residues. CDR1 and CDR2 (germline): SGHTA, FQGNSA. Trimming took 0 bases from V and 10 from J, leaving 13 bases between them. This CDR3 reads CASSLAQAAQEQFF. CDR3 DNA sequence: TGTGCCAGCAGCTTAGCGCAGGCAGCCCAGGAGCAGTTCTTC. Filled out from reference TRBV7-2 and TRBJ2-1, the complete variable domain reads GAGVSQSPSNKVTEKGKDVELRCDPISGHTALYWYRQSLGQGLEFLIYFQGNSAPDKSGLPSDRFSAERTGGSVSTLTIQRTQQEDSAVYLCASSLAQAAQEQFFGPGTRLTVL.

The chain is built from TRBV24-1 and TRBJ2-2; D gene unclear. The CDR3 spans 13 residues. CDR1 is KGHDR and CDR2 is SFDVKD in the germline V gene. The V end was cut by 2 bases, the J end by 6 bases, with 6 bases between. The CDR3 DNA follows: TGTGCCACCAGTGATTCCTACCCCGGGGAGCTGTTTTTT. This translates into CATSDSYPGELFF.

V usage is TRBV7-9 and J usage is TRBJ2-7; perhaps TRBD2 as D (6 bases). This CDR3 contains 15 residues. V was pared by 2 bases and J by 7 bases, with 18 bases between. Germline V CDR1 and CDR2: SEHNR, FQNEAQ (reference sequence). CDR3 coding DNA: TGTGCCAGCAGCTTAAGGGCTCTGACGGAGGGGGAGCAGTACTTC. Its protein is CASSLRALTEGEQYF.

This chain connects TRBV19 to TRBJ1-1, with 8 bases identical to TRBD1. Trimming at V came to 4 bases and at J to 5 bases, leaving 3 bases not matched to a gene. Germline V gene sequence: CDR1 LNHDA, CDR2 SQIVND (reference sequence). This CDR3 has 13 amino acids. CDR3 amino acids: CASSTTGGTEAFF. For the CDR3, the DNA is TGTGCCAGTAGTACCACAGGGGGAACTGAAGCTTTCTTT.

V usage is TRBV27 and J usage is TRBJ1-6; D perhaps matches TRBD1 (6 bases). Trimming shortened V by 3 bases and J by 8 bases, and 14 bases separated the two germline ends. The CDR3 is 15 amino acids. The germline gives CDR1 MNHEY, CDR2 SMNVEV (reference sequence). In nucleotides, the CDR3 is TGTGCCAGCAGTTTCGACGACAGGTCGGATTCACCCCTCCACTTT. This translates into CASSFDDRSDSPLHF.

With regard to this clone: Other DNA sequences in the sample encode the same CDR3. V usage is TRBV3-1 (or the pseudogene TRBV3-2) and J usage is TRBJ1-5; 9 bases agree with TRBD1. The CDR3 totals 14 residues. The germline V gene encodes CDR1 LGHDT and CDR2 YNNKEL (reference sequence). J was trimmed by 7 bases and V by 3 bases; bases with no gene match: 4. CDR3 sequence (DNA): TGTGCCAGCAGCCAGGGACAGGGTCGGCAGCCCCAGCATTTT. Its protein is CASSQGQGRQPQHF.

The V call is TRBV4-1, the J call TRBJ2-1, with TRBD2 identical over 9 bases. Germline V gives CDR1 MGHRA, CDR2 YSYEKL. This CDR3 region has 15 residues. V trimming: 5 bases; J trimming: 6 bases; junction bases outside the gene matches: 8. The CDR3 sequence: CASSNLGGGANEQFF. As DNA, the CDR3 is TGCGCCAGCAGCAACCTAGGCGGGGGGGCCAATGAGCAGTTCTTC.

The chain carries TRBV5-1 and TRBJ1-2; TRBD1 agrees at 8 bases. This CDR3 comprises 14 residues. Germline V gene sequence: CDR1 SGHRS, CDR2 YFSETQ. Trimming removed 3 bases from V and 8 bases from J; junction bases left unmatched: 9. CDR3 residues: CASSSTGGGGGYTF. In DNA form, the CDR3 reads TGCGCCAGCAGCTCCACAGGGGGAGGAGGAGGCTACACCTTC.

This chain connects TRBV6-5 to TRBJ1-1; the D gene is possibly TRBD1 (6 bases). Per germline, CDR1 MNHEY and CDR2 SVGAGI. V shed 7 bases and J shed 5 bases, with 14 bases lying between them. The CDR3 runs 13 residues. CDR3 amino acids: CASTGAGRTEAFF. The CDR3 DNA reads TGTGCCAGCACAGGGGCCGGTCGGACTGAAGCTTTCTTT.

There are a few counts of this clone. V usage is TRBV10-2 and J usage is TRBJ1-1; perhaps TRBD1 as D (6 bases). The CDR3 sequence is 12 residues long. Trimming pared 7 bases from V and 9 bases from J, leaving 15 bases between. CDR1 and CDR2 from the germline V gene are WSHSY and SAAADI. The DNA for the CDR3 is TGCGCCAGCACCGCAGGGGTCCAGCAAGCTTTCTTT. Amino acids: CASTAGVQQAFF.

The gene calls are TRBV5-1 and TRBJ2-3, with a weak D call TRBD2 (5 bases). This CDR3 has 14 residues. Germline-derived CDR1 and CDR2 are SGHRS and YFSETQ. The V end was cut by 6 bases, the J end by 0 bases, with 11 bases between. CDR3 sequence: CASMDGKSTDTQYF. CDR3 coding DNA: TGCGCCAGCATGGACGGGAAAAGCACAGATACGCAGTATTTT. The full variable domain, in which reference TRBV5-1 and TRBJ2-3 provide the parts outside the CDR3, is KAGVTQTPRYLIKTRGQQVTLSCSPISGHRSVSWYQQTPGQGLQFLFEYFSETQRNKGNFPGRFSGRQFSNSRSEMNVSTLELGDSALYLCASMDGKSTDTQYFGPGTRLTVL.

V gene TRBV27 combines with J gene TRBJ2-1; 11 bases fit TRBD2. The germline V gene has CDR1 MNHEY and CDR2 SMNVEV (reference sequence). Trimming cost V 5 bases and J 5 bases; bases outside gene matches: 8. This CDR3 has 16 amino acids. CDR3 nucleotides: TGTGCCAGCAGTCCATATGCTAGCGGGAGGAACAATGAGCAGTTCTTC. It translates to CASSPYASGRNNEQFF.